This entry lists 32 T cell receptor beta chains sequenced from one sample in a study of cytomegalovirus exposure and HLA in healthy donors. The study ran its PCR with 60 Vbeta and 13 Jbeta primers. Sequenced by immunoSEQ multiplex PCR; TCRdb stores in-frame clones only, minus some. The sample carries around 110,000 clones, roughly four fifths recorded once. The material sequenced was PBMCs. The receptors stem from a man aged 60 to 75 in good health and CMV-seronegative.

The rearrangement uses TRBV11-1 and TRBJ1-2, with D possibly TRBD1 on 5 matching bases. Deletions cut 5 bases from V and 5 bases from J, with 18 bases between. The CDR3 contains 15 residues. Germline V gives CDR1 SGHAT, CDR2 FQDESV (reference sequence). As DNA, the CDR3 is TGTGCCAGCAGCCCGGAGGGGTCTTTGGGTTATGGCTACACCTTC. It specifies CASSPEGSLGYGYTF.

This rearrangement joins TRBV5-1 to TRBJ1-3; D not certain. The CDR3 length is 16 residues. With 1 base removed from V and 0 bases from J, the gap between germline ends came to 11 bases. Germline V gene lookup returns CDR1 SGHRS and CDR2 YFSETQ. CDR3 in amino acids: CASSLSFGDSGNTIYF. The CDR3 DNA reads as TGCGCCAGCAGCTTGAGCTTCGGGGACTCTGGAAACACCATATATTTT.

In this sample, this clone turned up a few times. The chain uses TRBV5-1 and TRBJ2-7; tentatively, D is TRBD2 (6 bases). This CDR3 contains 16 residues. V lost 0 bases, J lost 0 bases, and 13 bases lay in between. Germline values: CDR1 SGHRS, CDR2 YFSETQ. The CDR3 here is CASSLGSAGSSYEQYV. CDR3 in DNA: TGCGCCAGCAGCTTGGGTTCGGCGGGGAGCTCCTACGAGCAGTACGTC.

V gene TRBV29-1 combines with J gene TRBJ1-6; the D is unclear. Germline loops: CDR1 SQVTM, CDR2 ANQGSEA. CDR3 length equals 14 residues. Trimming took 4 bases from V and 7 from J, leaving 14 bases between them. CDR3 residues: CSVALGGGNSPLHF. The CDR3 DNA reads TGCAGCGTTGCTCTAGGTGGCGGCAATTCACCCCTCCACTTT.

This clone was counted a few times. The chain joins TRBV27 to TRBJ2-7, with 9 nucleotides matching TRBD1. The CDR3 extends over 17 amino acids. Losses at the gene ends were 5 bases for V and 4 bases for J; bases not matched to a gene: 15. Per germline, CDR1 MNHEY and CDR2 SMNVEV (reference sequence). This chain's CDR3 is CASSPIGTGRERYEQYV. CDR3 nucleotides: TGTGCCAGCAGTCCGATCGGGACAGGGAGGGAACGGTACGAGCAGTACGTC.

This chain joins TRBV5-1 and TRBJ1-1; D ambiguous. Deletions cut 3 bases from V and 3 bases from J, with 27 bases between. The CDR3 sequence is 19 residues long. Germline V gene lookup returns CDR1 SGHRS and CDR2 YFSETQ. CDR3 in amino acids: CASSSDPRHPRRRDTEAFF. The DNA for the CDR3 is TGCGCCAGCAGCTCCGACCCTAGACACCCCCGACGGAGGGACACTGAAGCTTTCTTT.

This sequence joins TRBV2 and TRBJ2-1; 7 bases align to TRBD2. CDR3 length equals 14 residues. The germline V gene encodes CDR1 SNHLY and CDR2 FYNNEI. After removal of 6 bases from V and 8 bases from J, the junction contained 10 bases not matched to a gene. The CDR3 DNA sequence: TGTGCCAGCAGCGCCGGGACTACGGTGTATGAGCAGTTCTTC. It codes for CASSAGTTVYEQFF.

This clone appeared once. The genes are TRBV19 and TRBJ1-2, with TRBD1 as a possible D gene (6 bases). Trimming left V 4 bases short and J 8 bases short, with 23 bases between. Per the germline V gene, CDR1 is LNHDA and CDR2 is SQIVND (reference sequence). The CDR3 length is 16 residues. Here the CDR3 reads CASSTIQGRINSGYTF. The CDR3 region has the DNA TGTGCCAGTAGTACTATACAGGGTCGGATTAATAGCGGCTACACCTTC.

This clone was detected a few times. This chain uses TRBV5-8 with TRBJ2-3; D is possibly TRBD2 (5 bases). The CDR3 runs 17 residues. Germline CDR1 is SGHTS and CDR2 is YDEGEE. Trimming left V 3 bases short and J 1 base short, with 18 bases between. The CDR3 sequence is CASSSSEGVVGTDTQYF. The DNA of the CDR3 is TGTGCCAGCAGCTCAAGCGAGGGCGTTGTAGGCACAGATACGCAGTATTTT.

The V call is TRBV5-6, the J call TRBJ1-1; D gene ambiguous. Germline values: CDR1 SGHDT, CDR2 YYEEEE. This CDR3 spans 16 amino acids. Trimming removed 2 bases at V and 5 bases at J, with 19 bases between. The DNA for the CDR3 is TGTGCCAGCAGCTTATATGAAGGCCGAAGGAGAACTGAAGCTTTCTTT. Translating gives CASSLYEGRRRTEAFF.

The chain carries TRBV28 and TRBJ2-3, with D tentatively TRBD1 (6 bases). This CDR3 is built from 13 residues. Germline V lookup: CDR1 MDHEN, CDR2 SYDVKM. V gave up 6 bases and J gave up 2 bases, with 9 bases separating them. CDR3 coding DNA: TGTGCCAGCAGAAACAGGGTCACAGATACGCAGTATTTT. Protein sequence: CASRNRVTDTQYF.

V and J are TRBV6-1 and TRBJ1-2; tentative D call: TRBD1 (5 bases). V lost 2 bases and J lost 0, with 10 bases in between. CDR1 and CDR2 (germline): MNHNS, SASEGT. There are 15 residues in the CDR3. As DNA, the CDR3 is TGTGCCAGCAGTGAAATACAGGTTTCTAACTATGGCTACACCTTC. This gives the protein CASSEIQVSNYGYTF.

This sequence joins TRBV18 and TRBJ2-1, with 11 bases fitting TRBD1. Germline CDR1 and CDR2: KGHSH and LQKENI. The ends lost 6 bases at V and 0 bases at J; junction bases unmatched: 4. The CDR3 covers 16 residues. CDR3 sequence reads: CASSEGTGGSYNEQFF. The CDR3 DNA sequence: TGTGCCAGCTCCGAAGGGACAGGGGGCTCCTACAATGAGCAGTTCTTC.

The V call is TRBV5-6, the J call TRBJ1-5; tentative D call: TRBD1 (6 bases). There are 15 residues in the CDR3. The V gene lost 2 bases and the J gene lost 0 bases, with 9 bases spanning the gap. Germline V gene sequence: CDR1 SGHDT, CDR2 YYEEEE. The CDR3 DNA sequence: TGTGCCAGCAGCTTCGGGACACATAGCAATCAGCCCCAGCATTTT. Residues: CASSFGTHSNQPQHF.

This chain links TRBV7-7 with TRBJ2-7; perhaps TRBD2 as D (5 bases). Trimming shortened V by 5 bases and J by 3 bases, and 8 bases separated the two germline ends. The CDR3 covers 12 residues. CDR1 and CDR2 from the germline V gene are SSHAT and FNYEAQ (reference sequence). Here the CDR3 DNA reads TGTGCCAGCAGCCCCGGAGGCTACGAGCAGTACTTC. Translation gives CASSPGGYEQYF.

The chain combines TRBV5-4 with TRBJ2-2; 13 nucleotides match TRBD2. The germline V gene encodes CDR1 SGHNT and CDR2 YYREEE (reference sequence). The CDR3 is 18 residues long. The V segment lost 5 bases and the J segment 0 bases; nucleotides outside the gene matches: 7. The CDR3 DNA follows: TGTGCCAGCAGTGATGGACTAGCGGGGGTCGCGAACACCGGGGAGCTGTTTTTT. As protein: CASSDGLAGVANTGELFF.

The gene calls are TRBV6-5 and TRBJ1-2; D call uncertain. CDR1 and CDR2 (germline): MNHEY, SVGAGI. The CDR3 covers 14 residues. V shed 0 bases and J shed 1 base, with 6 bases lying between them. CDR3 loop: CASSYSSINYGYTF. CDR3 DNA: TGTGCCAGCAGTTACTCGAGTATTAACTATGGCTACACCTTC.

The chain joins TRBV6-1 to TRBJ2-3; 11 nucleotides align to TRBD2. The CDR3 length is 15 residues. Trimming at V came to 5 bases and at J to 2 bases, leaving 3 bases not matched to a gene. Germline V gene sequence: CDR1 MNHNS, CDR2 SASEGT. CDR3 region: CASSSGLAVTDTQYF. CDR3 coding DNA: TGTGCCAGCAGTTCGGGACTAGCGGTCACAGATACGCAGTATTTT.

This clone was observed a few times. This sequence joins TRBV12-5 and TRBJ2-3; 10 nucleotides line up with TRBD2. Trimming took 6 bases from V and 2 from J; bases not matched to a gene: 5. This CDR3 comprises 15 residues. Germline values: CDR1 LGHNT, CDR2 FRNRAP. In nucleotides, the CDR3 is TGTGCTAGTGGGAGACTAGCGGGTCTCACAGATACGCAGTATTTT. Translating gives CASGRLAGLTDTQYF.

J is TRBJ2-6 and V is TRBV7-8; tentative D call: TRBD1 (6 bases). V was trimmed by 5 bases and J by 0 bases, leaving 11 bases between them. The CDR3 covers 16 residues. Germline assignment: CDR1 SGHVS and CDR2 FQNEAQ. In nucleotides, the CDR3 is TGTGCCAGCAGCACAGGGATCCCCTCTGGGGCCAACGTCCTGACTTTC. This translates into CASSTGIPSGANVLTF.

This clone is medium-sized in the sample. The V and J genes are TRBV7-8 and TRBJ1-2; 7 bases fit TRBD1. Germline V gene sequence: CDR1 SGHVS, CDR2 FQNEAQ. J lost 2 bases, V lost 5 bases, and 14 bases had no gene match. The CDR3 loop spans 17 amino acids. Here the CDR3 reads CASSPGTGQLLNYGYTF. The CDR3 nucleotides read TGTGCCAGCAGCCCAGGGACGGGACAGCTATTAAACTATGGCTACACCTTC.

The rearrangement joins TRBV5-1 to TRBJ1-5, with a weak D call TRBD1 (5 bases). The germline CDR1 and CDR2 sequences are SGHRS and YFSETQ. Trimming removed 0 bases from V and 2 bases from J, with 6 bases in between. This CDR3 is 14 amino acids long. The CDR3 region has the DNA TGCGCCAGCAGCTTGGAAGGGGGCAATCAGCCCCAGCATTTT. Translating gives CASSLEGGNQPQHF.

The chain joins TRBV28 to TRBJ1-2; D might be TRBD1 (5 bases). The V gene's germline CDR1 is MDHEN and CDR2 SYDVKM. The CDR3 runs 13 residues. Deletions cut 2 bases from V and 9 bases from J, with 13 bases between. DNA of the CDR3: TGTGCCAGCAGTTTACGATCAGGGATAAGCTACACCTTC. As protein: CASSLRSGISYTF.

This chain's CDR3 is CASSFEIGPNNEQFF. The CDR3 DNA reads as TGTGCCAGCAGCTTCGAGATCGGTCCAAACAATGAGCAGTTCTTC. V is TRBV7-3 and J is TRBJ2-1; D remains unclear. CDR1 and CDR2 from the germline V gene are SGHTA and FQGTGA. This CDR3 contains 15 residues. V gave up 3 bases and J gave up 5 bases, with 14 bases separating them. Supplemented by reference TRBV7-3 and TRBJ2-1, the full variable domain reads GAGVSQTPSNKVTEKGKYVELRCDPISGHTALYWYRQSLGQGPEFLIYFQGTGAADDSGLPNDRFFAVRPEGSVSTLKIQRTERGDSAVYLCASSFEIGPNNEQFFGPGTRLTVL.

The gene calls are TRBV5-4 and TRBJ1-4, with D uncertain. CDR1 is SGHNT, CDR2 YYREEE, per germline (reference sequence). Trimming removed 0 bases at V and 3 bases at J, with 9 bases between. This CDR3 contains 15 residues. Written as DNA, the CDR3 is TGTGCCAGCAGCTTGGGACTTCTTCCTAATGAAAAACTGTTTTTT. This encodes CASSLGLLPNEKLFF.

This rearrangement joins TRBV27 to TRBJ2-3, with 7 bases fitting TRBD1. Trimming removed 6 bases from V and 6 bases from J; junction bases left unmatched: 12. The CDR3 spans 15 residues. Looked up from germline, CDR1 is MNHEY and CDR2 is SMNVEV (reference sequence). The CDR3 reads CASSRTGPVVDTQYF. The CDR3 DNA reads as TGTGCCAGCAGCCGGACAGGACCCGTGGTGGATACGCAGTATTTT.

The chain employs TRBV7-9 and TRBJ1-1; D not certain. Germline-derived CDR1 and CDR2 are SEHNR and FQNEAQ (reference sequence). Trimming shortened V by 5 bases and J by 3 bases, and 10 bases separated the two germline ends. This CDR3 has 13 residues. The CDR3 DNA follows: TGTGCCAGCAGCATTTGGAGGGACACTGAAGCTTTCTTT. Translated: CASSIWRDTEAFF. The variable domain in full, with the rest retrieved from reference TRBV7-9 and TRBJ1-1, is DTGVSQNPRHKITKRGQNVTFRCDPISEHNRLYWYRQTLGQGPEFLTYFQNEAQLEKSRLLSDRFSAERPKGSFSTLEIQRTEQGDSAMYLCASSIWRDTEAFFGQGTRLTVV.

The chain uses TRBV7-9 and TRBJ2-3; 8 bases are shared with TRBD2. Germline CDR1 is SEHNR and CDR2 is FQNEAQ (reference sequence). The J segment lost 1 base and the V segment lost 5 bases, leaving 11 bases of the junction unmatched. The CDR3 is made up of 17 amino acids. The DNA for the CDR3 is TGTGCCAGCAGCCAGCCGGGACTAGTCTACGGCACAGATACGCAGTATTTT. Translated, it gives CASSQPGLVYGTDTQYF.

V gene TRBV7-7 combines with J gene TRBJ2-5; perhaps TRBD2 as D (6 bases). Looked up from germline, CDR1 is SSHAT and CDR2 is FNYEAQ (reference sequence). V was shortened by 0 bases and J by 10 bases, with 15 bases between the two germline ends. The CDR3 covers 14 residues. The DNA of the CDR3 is TGTGCCAGCAGCTTAGCTGGGACCGGCGGGAACCAGTACTTC. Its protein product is CASSLAGTGGNQYF.

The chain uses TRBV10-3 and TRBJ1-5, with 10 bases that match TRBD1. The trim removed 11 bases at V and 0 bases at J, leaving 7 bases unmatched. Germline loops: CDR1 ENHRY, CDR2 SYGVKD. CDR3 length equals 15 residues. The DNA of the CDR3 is TGTGCCGCTGGGGACAGGGGTTATAGCAATCAGCCCCAGCATTTT. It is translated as CAAGDRGYSNQPQHF.

The CDR3 here is CASTEWTGYGYTF. In DNA, the CDR3 is TGTGCCAGCACCGAATGGACAGGCTATGGCTACACCTTC. The genes are TRBV5-5 and TRBJ1-2, with 7 bases that match TRBD1. CDR1 and CDR2 (germline): SGHKS, YYEKEE (reference sequence). CDR3 length: 13 residues. The V and J ends lost 6 bases and 4 bases, in that order; junction bases with no gene match: 6. Together with reference TRBV5-5 and TRBJ1-2, the CDR3 gives the full variable domain: DAGVTQSPTHLIKTRGQQVTLRCSPISGHKSVSWYQQVLGQGPQFIFQYYEKEERGRGNFPDRFSARQFPNYSSELNVNALLLGDSALYLCASTEWTGYGYTFGSGTRLTVV.

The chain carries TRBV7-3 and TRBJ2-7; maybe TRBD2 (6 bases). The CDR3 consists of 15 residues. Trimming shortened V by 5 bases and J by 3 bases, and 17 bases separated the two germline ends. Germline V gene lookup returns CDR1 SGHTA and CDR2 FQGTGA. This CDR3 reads CASSPSAGGSYEQYF. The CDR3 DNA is TGTGCCAGCAGCCCCTCAGCCGGGGGAAGCTACGAGCAGTACTTC. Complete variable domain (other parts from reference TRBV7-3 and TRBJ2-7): GAGVSQTPSNKVTEKGKYVELRCDPISGHTALYWYRQSLGQGPEFLIYFQGTGAADDSGLPNDRFFAVRPEGSVSTLKIQRTERGDSAVYLCASSPSAGGSYEQYFGPGTRLTVT.